These 19 T cell receptor beta chains originate from one sample sequenced in a study of T cell responses to AZD1222 COVID-19 vaccine. Clones were read by immunoSEQ multiplex PCR, and TCRdb kept only the in-frame ones, dropping some. The profile shows roughly 120,000 clones, 70% to 90% of them singletons. The sample in question was peripheral blood, obtained on day 0 of AZD1222 vaccination. The receptors shown here come from an adult in good health.

The rearrangement uses TRBV28 and TRBJ1-2, with D perhaps matching TRBD1 (5 bases). Germline lookup yields CDR1 MDHEN and CDR2 SYDVKM. This CDR3 region has 14 residues. The V end lost 7 bases, the J end lost 8 bases, and 20 bases lay between the germline ends. The CDR3 is CASIPQGRVNGYTF. In DNA, the CDR3 is TGTGCCAGCATCCCCCAGGGCAGGGTGAACGGCTACACCTTC.

The V call is TRBV6-5, the J call TRBJ2-3; the D is unclear. CDR3 size: 13 residues. V was cut by 8 bases and J by 1 base, with 10 bases left in between. Germline CDR1 and CDR2: MNHEY and SVGAGI. The DNA for the CDR3 is TGTGCCAGCGGAAAGACCCGCACAGATACGCAGTATTTT. Protein sequence: CASGKTRTDTQYF.

The V and J genes are TRBV19 and TRBJ2-3; TRBD1 aligns across 10 bases. After removal of 11 bases from V and 8 bases from J, the junction contained 13 bases not matched to a gene. CDR3 length equals 14 residues. Germline values: CDR1 LNHDA, CDR2 SQIVND (reference sequence). CDR3: CASKTGGAGATQYF. The DNA of the CDR3 is TGTGCCTCGAAGACAGGGGGCGCGGGAGCTACGCAGTATTTT.

This clone was observed a handful of times. The chain joins TRBV9 to TRBJ1-3; possibly TRBD1 for D (5 bases). CDR3 length: 15 amino acids. The V gene lost 1 base and the J gene lost 2 bases, with 10 bases spanning the gap. The germline CDR1 and CDR2 sequences are SGDLS and YYNGEE. The CDR3 DNA reads TGTGCCAGCAGCGTATACGAGGGGACTGGAAACACCATATATTTT. Translating gives CASSVYEGTGNTIYF.

The chain couples TRBV19 to TRBJ1-3; no clear D gene. Germline values: CDR1 LNHDA, CDR2 SQIVND (reference sequence). The CDR3 loop spans 15 amino acids. V lost 4 bases, J lost 0 bases, and 10 bases lay in between. The CDR3 region has the DNA TGTGCCAGTAGTACCACCCAGGACTCTGGAAACACCATATATTTT. Residues: CASSTTQDSGNTIYF.

With regard to this clone: The junction differs from germline at one of its ends, possibly a read error. CDR3 sequence: CASSRTRGEEQYF. DNA of the CDR3: TGTGCTAGCAGCCGTACCCGGGGCGAAGAGCAGTACTTC. This chain uses TRBV7-7 with TRBJ2-7; D tentatively reads TRBD1 or TRBD2 (5 bases each). This CDR3 is built from 13 residues. CDR1 is SSHAT, CDR2 FNYEAQ, per germline (reference sequence).

This clone was counted once. The chain uses TRBV7-6 and TRBJ1-3; TRBD1 agrees at 10 bases. Germline values: CDR1 SGHVS, CDR2 FNYEAQ. The V segment lost 5 bases and the J segment 3 bases; nucleotides outside the gene matches: 4. This CDR3 is 15 amino acids long. In DNA form, the CDR3 reads TGTGCCAGCAGCCTCGGACAGGGGGTTGGAAACACCATATATTTT. Protein sequence: CASSLGQGVGNTIYF.

The chain joins TRBV3-1 (or the pseudogene TRBV3-2) to TRBJ2-7, with 11 bases identical to TRBD1. With V trimmed by 1 base and J by 6 bases, 5 bases remained unmatched. Germline CDR1 LGHDT, CDR2 YNNKEL (reference sequence). The CDR3 has 15 residues. This CDR3 is CASSQVPGQGVEQYF. CDR3 coding DNA: TGTGCCAGCAGCCAAGTCCCGGGACAGGGGGTCGAGCAGTACTTC.

The sample holds one count of this clone. The chain is built from TRBV7-2 and TRBJ2-7; D not certain. Per the germline V gene, CDR1 is SGHTA and CDR2 is FQGNSA. Trimming took off 1 base at V and 3 bases at J, with 10 bases between the two ends. The CDR3 totals 14 residues. CDR3 bases: TGTGCCAGCAGCTTAGGCCCAAGCAGCTACGAGCAGTACTTC. This translates into CASSLGPSSYEQYF.

This clone has only one observation. Sequence at one end of the junction differs from germline and may be a read error. The chain uses TRBV7-8 and TRBJ2-1; 11 positions agree with TRBD2. Germline CDR1 SGHVS, CDR2 FQNEAQ. This CDR3 has 13 amino acids. The CDR3 is CASTLAGGPEQFF. CDR3 DNA: TGTGCCAGCACCTTAGCGGGAGGGCCTGAGCAGTTCTTC.

In DNA form, the CDR3 reads TGCAGCGTTGAGTTTACAAGGGCCCATGGCTACACCTTC. Its translation: CSVEFTRAHGYTF. The rearrangement links TRBV29-1 to TRBJ1-2; no firm D call. V was shortened by 3 bases and J by 6 bases, with 14 bases between the two germline ends. The germline V gene has CDR1 SQVTM and CDR2 ANQGSEA. This CDR3 comprises 13 residues.

The gene calls are TRBV6-2 or TRBV6-3 and TRBJ2-3; unclear D gene. The CDR3 extends over 14 amino acids. CDR1 and CDR2 (germline): MNHEY, SVGEGT. Trimming took off 0 bases at V and 5 bases at J, with 9 bases between the two ends. Here the CDR3 reads CASSYSNYKDTQYF. For the CDR3, the DNA is TGTGCCAGCAGTTACTCTAACTACAAAGATACGCAGTATTTT.

The chain uses TRBV12-3 or TRBV12-4 and TRBJ1-2; D gene unclear. This CDR3 is 13 amino acids long. Trimming stripped 1 base from V and 8 bases from J, with 11 bases between. DNA for the CDR3: TGTGCCAGCAGTTTAGATTATGGCAGGGGCTACACCTTC. Residues: CASSLDYGRGYTF.

This clone was detected once. V usage is TRBV13 and J usage is TRBJ2-4, with TRBD1 as a possible D gene (6 bases). V was shortened by 10 bases and J by 0 bases, with 10 bases between the two germline ends. This CDR3 is built from 13 residues. Germline V lookup: CDR1 PRHDT, CDR2 FYEKMQ (reference sequence). The DNA for the CDR3 is TGTGCCACCAGGGGAGTAGCCAAAAACATTCAGTACTTC. Translated, it gives CATRGVAKNIQYF.

The chain links TRBV14 to TRBJ2-3; 7 bases fit TRBD1. The germline V gene has CDR1 SGHDN and CDR2 FVKESK. This CDR3 has 13 amino acids. V was clipped by 5 bases and J by 3 bases; unmatched bases: 2. The CDR3 is CASSSDRTDTQYF. In DNA, the CDR3 is TGTGCCAGCAGCTCGGACAGGACAGATACGCAGTATTTT.

This clone has only one observation. Here the CDR3 reads CASSPTGGAFQHF. Here the CDR3 DNA reads TGCGCCAGCAGCCCGACAGGGGGCGCTTTCCAGCATTTT. The chain uses TRBV5-1 and TRBJ1-5; 10 nucleotides agree with TRBD1. After removal of 4 bases from V and 12 bases from J, the junction contained 7 bases not matched to a gene. CDR3 size: 13 residues. CDR1 and CDR2 (germline): SGHRS, YFSETQ.

V is TRBV12-3 or TRBV12-4 and J is TRBJ2-1; no clear D gene. The V gene lost 5 bases and the J gene lost 6 bases, with 11 bases spanning the gap. The CDR3 extends over 13 amino acids. The CDR3 protein is CASSPTGRNEQFF. The CDR3 DNA is TGTGCCAGCAGTCCAACTGGTCGCAATGAGCAGTTCTTC.

This clone was seen just once. The chain couples TRBV25-1 to TRBJ2-2; 8 bases align to TRBD2. Germline V lookup: CDR1 MGHDK, CDR2 SYGVNS. V lost 5 bases to trimming and J lost 7 bases; unmatched junction nucleotides: 9. The CDR3 sequence is 15 residues long. The CDR3 loop is CASSLRQSGGGELFF. CDR3 in DNA: TGTGCCAGCAGTCTACGACAGAGCGGGGGCGGGGAGCTGTTTTTT.

The chain combines TRBV28 with TRBJ2-4; 8 nucleotides line up with TRBD1. V lost 6 bases and J lost 5; bases outside the gene matches: 12. The CDR3 runs to 16 residues. Germline V gene data show CDR1 as MDHEN and CDR2 as SYDVKM. This CDR3 reads CASSLMGAGGQNIQYF. CDR3 nucleotides: TGTGCCAGCAGCCTTATGGGGGCAGGGGGCCAAAACATTCAGTACTTC. The full variable domain, completed using reference TRBV28 and TRBJ2-4, is DVKVTQSSRYLVKRTGEKVFLECVQDMDHENMFWYRQDPGLGLRLIYFSYDVKMKEKGDIPEGYSVSREKKERFSLILESASTNQTSMYLCASSLMGAGGQNIQYFGAGTRLSVL.